One sample yielded the 18 T cell receptor beta chains listed below, sequenced in a study of control samples from healthy donors and cancer patients. Produced via immunoSEQ multiplex PCR; TCRdb's table is partial and in-frame only. The profile shows 75,000 to 95,000 clones, approximately 88% of them singletons. The sample comprised PBMCs. The receptors here all came from a woman in her 50s with colorectal cancer.

This clone was seen just once. The J gene is TRBJ2-7, the V gene TRBV6-2 or TRBV6-3; D may be TRBD2 (5 bases). The CDR3 length is 13 residues. CDR1 and CDR2 (germline): MNHEY, SVGEGT. V lost 1 base and J lost 6, with 10 bases in between. The CDR3 loop is CASSYLRVGEQYV. The CDR3 DNA is TGTGCCAGCAGTTACTTGAGGGTTGGCGAGCAGTACGTC.

The rearrangement links TRBV28 to TRBJ1-3; D is ambiguous. Trimming left V 7 bases short and J 0 bases short, with 10 bases between. The CDR3 is made up of 14 amino acids. Per the germline V gene, CDR1 is MDHEN and CDR2 is SYDVKM. CDR3 in DNA: TGTGCCAGCACCCCCCAGTTCTCTGGAAACACCATATATTTT. Encoded protein: CASTPQFSGNTIYF.

The J gene is TRBJ2-3, the V gene TRBV7-3, with TRBD1 as a possible D gene (6 bases). Trimming stripped 3 bases from V and 6 bases from J, with 10 bases between. This CDR3 has 13 amino acids. Germline values: CDR1 SGHTA, CDR2 FQGTGA. CDR3 nucleotide sequence: TGTGCCAGCAGCTTCTCCACAGGGGATACGCAGTATTTT. It specifies CASSFSTGDTQYF.

The chain recombines TRBV12-3 or TRBV12-4 with TRBJ1-1; a possible D gene is TRBD1 (5 bases). The CDR3 contains 13 residues. With 5 bases removed from V and 4 bases from J, the gap between germline ends came to 11 bases. The CDR3 sequence: CASSHPTGTEAFF. CDR3 bases: TGTGCCAGCAGTCACCCCACAGGCACTGAAGCTTTCTTT.

The V gene is TRBV7-2, the J gene TRBJ1-1, with D uncertain. The CDR3 is 13 residues long. V was pared by 3 bases and J by 4 bases, with 9 bases between. CDR1 is SGHTA and CDR2 is FQGNSA in the germline V gene. CDR3 sequence: CASSFGERTEAFF. The CDR3 coding sequence is TGTGCCAGCAGCTTCGGGGAACGCACTGAAGCTTTCTTT.

The gene calls are TRBV7-8 and TRBJ2-2; no firm D call. V was pared by 2 bases and J by 2 bases, with 9 bases between. Germline V gene sequence: CDR1 SGHVS, CDR2 FQNEAQ. The CDR3 is made up of 15 amino acids. The CDR3 coding sequence is TGTGCCAGCAGCTTATCGCTATCAAACACCGGGGAGCTGTTTTTT. Amino acid sequence: CASSLSLSNTGELFF.

The rearrangement joins TRBV3-1 (or the pseudogene TRBV3-2) to TRBJ1-4, with D possibly TRBD1 on 6 matching bases. Between the trimmed V and J ends, which lost 1 base and 14 bases, there was a span of 14 bases. Germline V CDR1 and CDR2: LGHDT, YNNKEL (reference sequence). This CDR3 contains 13 residues. As DNA, the CDR3 is TGTGCCAGCAGCCAAGCTGCAGGGGTTAACCTGTTTTTT. It specifies CASSQAAGVNLFF.

This chain connects TRBV5-4 to TRBJ1-2, with 10 positions matching TRBD1. The germline V gene has CDR1 SGHNT and CDR2 YYREEE (reference sequence). The V and J ends lost 5 bases and 6 bases, in that order; junction bases with no gene match: 4. CDR3 length equals 13 residues. The CDR3 loop reads CASRGQGVDGYTF. Here the CDR3 DNA reads TGTGCCAGCAGAGGACAGGGGGTTGATGGCTACACCTTC. The complete variable domain, with remaining parts taken from reference TRBV5-4 and TRBJ1-2, reads ETGVTQSPTHLIKTRGQQVTLRCSSQSGHNTVSWYQQALGQGPQFIFQYYREEENGRGNFPPRFSGLQFPNYSSELNVNALELDDSALYLCASRGQGVDGYTFGSGTRLTVV.

The CDR3 DNA is TGTGCCACATCCCCTGATGAGTCTGGCAATGAGCAGTTCTTC. Its translation is CATSPDESGNEQFF. The chain links TRBV7-8 to TRBJ2-1, with D uncertain. There are 14 residues in the CDR3. The germline gives CDR1 SGHVS, CDR2 FQNEAQ. V dropped 10 bases and J dropped 6 bases, with 19 bases sitting between them.

The genes are TRBV2 and TRBJ2-5, with 8 bases lining up with TRBD2. The ends lost 8 bases at V and 2 bases at J; junction bases unmatched: 10. This CDR3 spans 15 amino acids. The V gene's germline CDR1 is SNHLY and CDR2 FYNNEI. The CDR3 DNA follows: TGTGCCAGCGGCAGGCTTGGGACTAGGCAAGAGACCCAGTACTTC. Residues: CASGRLGTRQETQYF.

V and J are TRBV7-2 and TRBJ1-1, with 7 bases matching TRBD1. This CDR3 has 13 amino acids. V was pared by 3 bases and J by 10 bases, with 8 bases of the junction left unmatched. In germline, CDR1 is SGHTA, CDR2 FQGNSA. CDR3 amino acids: CASSLLRGRGAFF. For the CDR3, the DNA is TGTGCCAGCAGCTTGCTGAGGGGGCGCGGAGCTTTCTTT.

This clone has a handful of counts. The V gene is TRBV5-6, the J gene TRBJ1-5; TRBD1 aligns across 7 bases. V was pared by 4 bases and J by 2 bases, with 6 bases of the junction left unmatched. CDR3 size: 15 residues. Germline-derived CDR1 and CDR2 are SGHDT and YYEEEE. CDR3 coding DNA: TGTGCCAGCAGCGGACAGGAGCTAGGCAATCAGCCCCAGCATTTT. Translated: CASSGQELGNQPQHF. The variable domain in full, with the rest retrieved from reference TRBV5-6 and TRBJ1-5, is DAGVTQSPTHLIKTRGQQVTLRCSPKSGHDTVSWYQQALGQGPQFIFQYYEEEERQRGNFPDRFSGHQFPNYSSELNVNALLLGDSALYLCASSGQELGNQPQHFGDGTRLSIL.

V and J are TRBV5-1 and TRBJ2-1; 8 nucleotides line up with TRBD2. This CDR3 has 16 amino acids. CDR1 SGHRS and CDR2 YFSETQ come from the germline V gene. V shed 2 bases, J shed 7 bases, and the junction held 11 bases outside the gene matches. The CDR3 nucleotides read TGCGCCAGCAGCTTTCCGGGGGTAGCGGGGTTGAATGAGCAGTTCTTC. The encoded protein is CASSFPGVAGLNEQFF.

This clone was counted a single time. The V call is TRBV18, the J call TRBJ1-6; D not resolved. CDR3 length equals 14 residues. Germline values: CDR1 KGHSH, CDR2 LQKENI. V was cut by 2 bases and J by 5 bases, with 7 bases left in between. DNA of the CDR3: TGTGCCAGCTCACCAGGGCGCAATAATTCACCCCTCCACTTT. This sequence encodes CASSPGRNNSPLHF.

V usage is TRBV2 and J usage is TRBJ2-5; D remains unclear. V was pared by 1 base and J by 4 bases, with 13 bases between. There are 15 residues in the CDR3. The germline V gene has CDR1 SNHLY and CDR2 FYNNEI. CDR3 sequence reads: CASSEGTQRLETQYF. The CDR3 DNA is TGTGCCAGCAGTGAAGGGACCCAAAGGCTAGAGACCCAGTACTTC. Full variable domain (outside the CDR3, taken from reference TRBV2 and TRBJ2-5): EPEVTQTPSHQVTQMGQEVILRCVPISNHLYFYWYRQILGQKVEFLVSFYNNEISEKSEIFDDQFSVERPDGSNFTLKIRSTKLEDSAMYFCASSEGTQRLETQYFGPGTRLLVL.

This clone was detected only once. V gene TRBV4-1 combines with J gene TRBJ1-1; the D gene is possibly TRBD1 (5 bases). The CDR3 runs 14 residues. V was clipped by 0 bases and J by 3 bases, with 8 bases between them. CDR1 MGHRA and CDR2 YSYEKL come from the germline V gene. The CDR3 reads CASSQDTGHTEAFF. The CDR3 DNA is TGCGCCAGCAGCCAAGATACGGGGCACACTGAAGCTTTCTTT.

The V and J genes are TRBV7-8 and TRBJ2-1; 7 bases are shared with TRBD1. Trimming removed 7 bases from V and 7 bases from J; junction bases left unmatched: 4. The CDR3 sequence is 12 residues long. Germline V gives CDR1 SGHVS, CDR2 FQNEAQ. As DNA, the CDR3 is TGTGCCAGCAACCAGGGGGTGAATGAGCAGTTCTTC. Its protein product is CASNQGVNEQFF.

The chain recombines TRBV30 with TRBJ1-5; 8 nucleotides agree with TRBD1. There are 16 residues in the CDR3. After removal of 1 base from V and 7 bases from J, the junction contained 12 bases not matched to a gene. Germline V CDR1 and CDR2: GTSNPN, SVGIG (reference sequence). CDR3 bases: TGTGCCTGGAGTGCCTCTCGGACAGGGTCGGGGCAGCCCCAGCATTTT. This translates into CAWSASRTGSGQPQHF.